The rows below give T cell receptor beta chains drawn from one sample of a study of glioma-infiltrating T cells after dendritic cell vaccination. TCRdb's table, derived via immunoSEQ multiplex PCR, lists solely in-frame clones and lacks some. Of around 100,000 clones detected, roughly four fifths appear once; the ten largest clones hold approximately 12%. Here the sequenced sample was blood, taken before dendritic cell vaccination. Receptors originate from a human donor with glioblastoma. CDR3s include the opening cysteine and the closing phenylalanine or tryptophan. D genes are given only for firm matches.

d_gene	v_gene	j_gene	CDR3aa	CDR3nt
.	TRBV4-3	TRBJ2-7	CASSQDRGGSSYEQYF	TGCGCCAGCAGCCAAGACAGGGGCGGAAGCTCCTACGAGCAGTACTTC
TRBD1	TRBV7-9	TRBJ2-4	CASSLGSGGQGAKNIQYF	TGTGCCAGCAGCTTAGGGTCAGGGGGACAGGGAGCCAAAAACATTCAGTACTTC
TRBD1	TRBV7-3	TRBJ1-2	CASSLQGAVYGYTF	TGTGCCAGCAGCTTACAGGGGGCTGTCTATGGCTACACCTTC
TRBD2	TRBV5-4	TRBJ2-3	CASSAGTSGGLSTDTQYF	TGTGCCAGCAGCGCCGGGACTAGCGGGGGTCTTAGCACAGATACGCAGTATTTT
.	TRBV5-1	TRBJ2-3	CASSSHRDTQYF	TGCGCCAGCAGTAGTCACCGAGATACGCAGTATTTT
.	TRBV5-4	TRBJ1-6	CASRGVGGGSNSPLHF	TGTGCCAGCCGGGGGGTAGGCGGGGGCAGTAATTCACCCCTCCACTTT
TRBD1	TRBV6-5	TRBJ1-5	CASSSRDRKNQPQHF	TGTGCCAGCAGTTCCCGGGACAGAAAAAATCAGCCCCAGCATTTT
.	TRBV5-1	TRBJ1-1	CASSLVPSTNTEAFF	TGCGCCAGCAGCTTGGTCCCTTCTACGAACACTGAAGCTTTCTTT
.	TRBV19	TRBJ2-2	CASSTSFGGIGELFF	TGTGCCAGTAGTACGTCTTTTGGGGGCATCGGGGAGCTGTTTTTT
.	TRBV10-3	TRBJ1-2	CAISGRVVNYGYTF	TGTGCCATCAGTGGCAGGGTGGTTAACTATGGCTACACCTTC
.	TRBV27	TRBJ2-7	CASSLSGGRHEQYF	TGTGCCAGCAGTTTATCGGGGGGGCGACACGAGCAGTACTTC